This T cell receptor (beta chain) was identified in a study of OX40 agonist ivuxolimab in advanced cancers. The CDR3 sequence is 16 residues long. CDR1 is SGHDN, CDR2 FVKESK, per germline. J was trimmed by 5 bases and V by 4 bases; bases with no gene match: 7. Individuals having autoimmune disease history or systemic immunosuppression were not enrolled. The repertoire was sequenced with immunoSEQ multiplex PCR; TCRdb's copy has only in-frame clones and lacks some. Altogether some 42,000 clones are present, over 75% being singletons, with the ten largest covering approximately 2.4%. The V call is TRBV14, the J call TRBJ2-1, with 11 nucleotides matching TRBD2. The sequences come from CD4+ or CD8+ T cells sorted from blood, collected in a trial of the OX40 agonist ivuxolimab. The sequence derives from an adult with an advanced solid tumor such as melanoma, head and neck, liver or kidney cancer. CDR3 DNA sequence: TGTGCCAGCAGCCCCCGGGGGACTAGCGGCCACAATGAGCAGTTCTTC. This sequence encodes CASSPRGTSGHNEQFF.